This T cell receptor beta chain stems from a study of T cells after yellow fever vaccination. Whole-study context: Any fraction with a low cell number was prepared using SMART-Seq v4 Ultra Low Input.

TCRdb fed the 5' RACE reads into MiXCR, producing one record per CDR3 protein. The data contain a few hundred thousand distinct CDR3 sequences, about an eighth of them seen just once; the ten biggest clones take up roughly 0.5%. Trimming removed 4 bases from V and 5 bases from J, with 9 bases in between. Germline V gene sequence: CDR1 SEHNR, CDR2 FQNEAQ (reference sequence). CDR3 length equals 13 residues. This clonotype was counted at least ten times. The antigen remains unidentified. Findings of the study overall: Subsequent booster samples again held most clones from primary vaccination (96% CD4, 88% CD8). By day 5 rather than day 15, the secondary response had peaked, though it was weaker. High-abundance clonotypes from the bulk population could contaminate FACS-sorted repertoires.

The V call is TRBV7-9, the J call TRBJ2-1; possibly TRBD1 for D (5 bases). This clonotype was obtained from a man younger than 45 who received the YFV17D yellow fever vaccine. Sequences were derived from CD4+ T cells sorted from PBMCs, sampled 45 days after the yellow fever booster vaccination. CDR3 protein: CASSSRENNEQFF. In nucleotides, the CDR3 is TGTGCCAGCAGCTCCAGGGAAAACAATGAGCAGTTCTTC.